This T cell receptor beta chain was sequenced during a study of blood T cells in healthy people across ages. Through a sample-barcoded 5' primer and a J-beta primer mix, a second PCR was run for roughly 6 to 11 cycles. One entry per CDR3 protein, called by TCRdb with MiXCR from the 5' RACE reads. The profile covers around 1,700,000 distinct CDR3 sequences, with 28% appearing a single time and more than 6% taken by the ten largest. Per germline, CDR1 MNHEY and CDR2 SVGEGT. The CDR3 totals 14 residues. This clonotype turned up a few times. A junction end diverges from the germline sequence, so it may reflect a read error.

The sample consisted of blood. The TCR sequence derives from a woman aged 30 to 39 in good health. V and J are TRBV6-2 or TRBV6-3 and TRBJ2-5; unclear D gene. The CDR3 nucleotides are TGTGCCGGCAGTTACGACACCGACCAAGAGACCCAGTACTTC. It codes for CAGSYDTDQETQYF.